The present TCR beta chain was sequenced within a study of tissue T cells after allogeneic stem cell transplantation. The data were produced by immunoSEQ multiplex PCR, yet TCRdb's version contains in-frame clones alone and is incomplete. The table lists approximately 17,000 clones, roughly two thirds of them singletons, with just over 0.9% in the top ten. Overall study findings and caveats: Shared clones across patients were few; motif clustering revealed tissue-specific shared signatures. Within patients, tissue anatomy strongly shaped TCR repertoire composition.

Concerning this clone itself: Its antigen is still unknown. The gene symbols are mouse symbols.

Specimen: spleen. The receptor comes from a female BALB/c mouse in good health. Mouse strain MHC haplotype: H2-d.

The DNA read from the CDR3 is TGTGCCAGCGGTGATGCATACTGGGGGGGGCGCGGCTATGCTGAGCAGTTC. It translates to CASGDAYWGGRGYAEQF. The whole CDR3 protein is CASGDAYWGGRGYAEQFF. This rearrangement joins TRBV13-2 to TRBJ2-1; 10 bases agree with TRBD2. From the germline J gene comes the end of the CDR3, since the read stops 1 residue before it. V shed 0 bases and J 3 bases; nucleotides not matched to a gene: 9. The germline gives CDR1 NNHNN, CDR2 SYGAGS (reference sequence). There are 18 residues in the CDR3.